These T cell receptor beta chains were read from a single sample in a study of T cells in Graves' hyperthyroidism and ophthalmopathy. Via MiXCR, TCRdb re-called the multiplex PCR reads, giving one row per CDR3 protein. Here the sample spans about 530,000 distinct CDR3 sequences, roughly 15% being singletons. The sample was blood. These receptors all come from a woman between 18 and 29 years old with Graves' ophthalmopathy. Both conserved end residues are part of each CDR3.

CDR3aa	len	v_gene	j_gene
CASSYYSAGHTQYF	14	TRBV5-1	TRBJ2-3
CASSFGAKSSTDTQYF	16	TRBV28	TRBJ2-3
CASSTRGFGGYTF	13	TRBV6-1	TRBJ1-2
CASSSAARAFF	11	TRBV6-1	TRBJ1-1
CASSQEGRWMAGANVLTF	18	TRBV4-1	TRBJ2-6
CASIISGGRTDTQYF	15	TRBV2	TRBJ2-3
CASSSPGTNRETQYF	15	TRBV12-3/TRBV12-4	TRBJ2-5
CASSTPGQGALNTEAFF	17	TRBV2	TRBJ1-1
CAWGSSRTYEQYF	13	TRBV30	TRBJ2-7
CASMKSSVAYNEQFF	15	TRBV2	TRBJ2-1
CASSYPGPAASPLHF	15	TRBV6-2/TRBV6-3	TRBJ1-6
CASSTGLVETQYF	13	TRBV11-1	TRBJ2-5
CASGQGYGYTF	11	TRBV6-1	TRBJ1-2
CATSDSRGGGGEQYF	15	TRBV24-1	TRBJ2-7
CASSPYPAQETQYF	14	TRBV18	TRBJ2-5
CASSEDYEQFF	11	TRBV28	TRBJ2-1
CASRKNTEAFF	11	TRBV6-1	TRBJ1-1
CASSFRARVADTQYF	15	TRBV28	TRBJ2-3
CASSPLTSLGSPLHF	15	TRBV9	TRBJ1-6
CASMPLRRLNTEAFF	15	TRBV19	TRBJ1-1
CASSEARDRGIYEQYF	16	TRBV2	TRBJ2-7
CASSSGTSGGWWETQYF	17	TRBV3-1	TRBJ2-5
CASSLEGGHTQYF	13	TRBV5-1	TRBJ2-3
CASSEWSGGAPDTQYF	16	TRBV10-2	TRBJ2-3
CASRPVDSYNEQFF	14	TRBV27	TRBJ2-1
CASILAAGPGGYTF	14	TRBV19	TRBJ1-2
CASSMGDRVGETQYF	15	TRBV19	TRBJ2-5
CASSLGQARDYEQYF	15	TRBV5-1	TRBJ2-7
CASSLRLGARGETQYF	16	TRBV7-2	TRBJ2-5
CASTYPGVENTEAFF	15	TRBV6-1	TRBJ1-1
CASSLVRQGTEAFF	14	TRBV11-2	TRBJ1-1
CASSVSPGQPNTGELFF	17	TRBV9	TRBJ2-2
CASSSSDRGNSYEQYF	16	TRBV28	TRBJ2-7
CAISLMTGGTGELFF	15	TRBV10-3	TRBJ2-2
CASSGAGVGTGELFF	15	TRBV5-5	TRBJ2-2
CSARRDSGANEQFF	14	TRBV20-1	TRBJ2-1
CSARGGSTPTAEQFF	15	TRBV20-1	TRBJ2-1
CASSLGLAGGSQFF	14	TRBV7-9	TRBJ2-1
CASRELEDTEAFF	13	TRBV19	TRBJ1-1
CASRTGQGRNYGYTF	15	TRBV28	TRBJ1-2
CSVLLAGSTGELFF	14	TRBV20-1	TRBJ2-2
CASSQDSGPQHF	12	TRBV4-3	TRBJ1-5
CASRSGQGLMNTEAFF	16	TRBV19	TRBJ1-1
CASSLSGTLTYTF	13	TRBV13	TRBJ1-2
CASSEAPSGRYEQYF	15	TRBV2	TRBJ2-7
CASSENPDRAYEQYF	15	TRBV10-2	TRBJ2-7
CASSSRDWYQETQYF	15	TRBV28	TRBJ2-5
CATGRDKLNTEAFF	14	TRBV15	TRBJ1-1
CASSSGLAGTDTQYF	15	TRBV11-2	TRBJ2-3
CATSDVGAGGPGINEQFF	18	TRBV24-1	TRBJ2-1
CAWSGGSSGNTIYF	14	TRBV30	TRBJ1-3
CSASLAGGRHSYEQYF	16	TRBV20-1	TRBJ2-7
CASSEGDSTYEQYF	14	TRBV9	TRBJ2-7
CASSLAEGYIQYF	13	TRBV7-2	TRBJ2-4
CASRPLLGEQYF	12	TRBV28	TRBJ2-7